The 7 T cell receptor beta chains below come from one sample, sequenced in a study of blood T cells in healthy people across ages. Next came a second PCR, run for roughly 6 to 11 cycles, which used a sample-barcoded 5' primer along with a J-beta primer mix. MiXCR, run by TCRdb on the 5' RACE reads, gives a single entry per CDR3 protein. The sample includes 1.5 million to 2 million distinct CDR3 sequences, roughly 27% of them seen just once. The source material was blood. The receptors stem from a woman younger than 45 in good health.

This clonotype was seen at least ten times. This CDR3 reads CSAHGQGGNIQYF. The CDR3 DNA sequence: TGCAGCGCCCATGGACAGGGTGGAAACATTCAGTACTTC. V and J are TRBV29-1 and TRBJ2-4, with 8 nucleotides matching TRBD1. The ends lost 7 bases at V and 6 bases at J; junction bases unmatched: 8. Germline loops: CDR1 SQVTM, CDR2 ANQGSEA. The CDR3 has 13 residues.

Many counts were recorded for this clonotype. J is TRBJ1-2 and V is TRBV29-1; 8 bases are a match to TRBD1. V trimming: 4 bases; J trimming: 3 bases; junction bases outside the gene matches: 4. The CDR3 loop spans 13 amino acids. Germline-derived CDR1 and CDR2 are SQVTM and ANQGSEA. CDR3 protein: CSVGTDRDYGYTF. The CDR3 DNA sequence: TGCAGCGTTGGCACGGACAGGGACTATGGCTACACCTTC.

With respect to this clonotype: This sequence may be a read error, since a much larger clone differs from it by one base. The V call is TRBV5-4, the J call TRBJ1-2, with 7 bases lining up with TRBD1. Per germline, CDR1 SGHNT and CDR2 YYREEE (reference sequence). Unmatched junction bases numbered 9, after V lost 4 bases and J lost 3 bases. The CDR3 extends over 15 amino acids. The CDR3 protein is CASSLTGCQHYGYTF. The CDR3 bases are TGTGCCAGCAGCCTGACAGGGTGTCAACACTATGGCTACACCTTC.

This clonotype has only a few counts. V usage is TRBV29-1 and J usage is TRBJ1-4; D may be TRBD1 (6 bases). The germline V gene has CDR1 SQVTM and CDR2 ANQGSEA. CDR3 length equals 13 residues. The V and J ends lost 4 bases and 5 bases respectively, with 11 bases between them. CDR3 sequence reads: CSVGGGGNEKLFF. CDR3 DNA sequence: TGCAGCGTTGGGGGAGGGGGAAATGAAAAACTGTTTTTT.

This clonotype was picked up one time. This clone may be a read error of a much larger clone one base away. The chain joins TRBV4-2 to TRBJ2-7; maybe TRBD1 (5 bases). The CDR3 loop spans 15 amino acids. The V end was cut by 2 bases, the J end by 2 bases, with 13 bases between. Germline CDR1 reads LGHNA; CDR2 reads YNFKEQ. In DNA form, the CDR3 reads TGTGCCAGCAGCCAAAATCTAGGGGATCCCTACGAGCAGTACTTC. Its translation: CASSQNLGDPYEQYF.

In this sample, this clonotype turned up a few times. Here the CDR3 omits its conserved ending phenylalanine or tryptophan, so a read error is the likely source. The V gene is TRBV12-3 or TRBV12-4, the J gene TRBJ1-2; TRBD1 might be the D (6 bases). Trimming left V 6 bases short and J 3 bases short, with 14 bases between. This CDR3 is built from 14 residues. Here the CDR3 reads CASSETGLDYGYTC. CDR3 nucleotides: TGTGCCAGCAGCGAAACAGGGCTGGACTATGGCTACACCTGC.

The V and J genes are TRBV12-3 or TRBV12-4 and TRBJ1-5; 7 bases are shared with TRBD1. The CDR3 runs to 15 residues. The ends lost 0 bases at V and 7 bases at J; junction bases unmatched: 6. The CDR3 region is CASSLALRQGQPQHF. The DNA for the CDR3 is TGTGCCAGCAGTTTAGCGTTGAGACAGGGACAGCCCCAGCATTTT.